One TCR beta chain is described in this entry. In the original analysis: Samples ranged from 23,224 to 690,600 TCRs, with a median of about 96,000. In TCRdb, the RACE reads were re-called with MiXCR into one record per CDR3 protein. The V and J calls follow TCRdb's processing rather than the paper's. Here the sample spans approximately 100,000 distinct CDR3 sequences, less than 10% being singletons. The sample belongs to a study of human T cells and chemical hapten exposure. The time point: patch test 2, 6 weeks after DPC sensitization. Treatment given: therapeutic diphenylcyclopropenone sensitization with weekly scalp DPC. The sample here was whole blood, taken in connection with sensitization to the hapten diphenylcyclopropenone (DPC). The source is a woman aged 40 to 50 with alopecia areata. Some clones in this sample may be carry-over from other donors' samples.

The CDR3, as DNA: TGTGCCAGCAGGTTAGAAGTAGCGGGTTCATATACGCAGTATTTT. Translating gives CASRLEVAGSYTQYF. V gene TRBV6-1 combines with J gene TRBJ2-3; 7 nucleotides agree with TRBD2. The V and J ends lost 6 bases and 7 bases, in that order; junction bases with no gene match: 13. The CDR3 totals 15 residues. Germline V CDR1 and CDR2: MNHNS, SASEGT.